Listed below are T cell receptor beta chains from one sample, sequenced in a study of blood T cell repertoires in COVID-19. Profiled with immunoSEQ multiplex PCR; TCRdb holds only in-frame clones, not every one. This table holds some 76,000 clones, about 89% found once. The sequenced sample was peripheral blood. The receptor set was obtained from a man aged 55-75 years with acute or convalescent COVID-19. CDR3s include the opening cysteine and the closing phenylalanine or tryptophan. A D gene is named only where the DNA matches it firmly. Not all rows give a size; the values are once, few, many and, for expanded clones, a class.

j_call | d_call | v_call | cdr3_length | clone_size | cdr3_aa | cdr3_nt
TRBJ1-3 | - | TRBV29-1 | 12 | - | CSVSDFGNTIYF | TGCAGCGTTTCAGACTTTGGAAACACCATATATTTT
TRBJ1-3 | - | TRBV9 | 17 | - | CASSVDPGVYSGNTIYF | TGTGCCAGCAGCGTAGATCCAGGGGTCTACTCTGGAAACACCATATATTTT
TRBJ1-1 | - | TRBV5-4 | 13 | - | CASSLDRGTEAFF | TGTGCCAGCAGCTTGGACCGGGGCACTGAAGCTTTCTTT
TRBJ1-2 | TRBD1 | TRBV5-1 | 13 | - | CASSDRVAFGYTF | TGCGCCAGCTCAGACAGGGTAGCTTTTGGCTACACCTTC
TRBJ2-7 | TRBD1 | TRBV19 | 15 | - | CASSPWGQGGTSTYF | TGTGCCAGTTCACCTTGGGGACAGGGGGGTACGAGTACGTACTTC
TRBJ2-5 | TRBD2 | TRBV5-1 | 18 | - | CASSNPRASGGAQETQYF | TGCGCCAGCAGCAATCCCCGGGCGAGCGGGGGGGCCCAAGAGACCCAGTACTTC
TRBJ2-1 | TRBD1 | TRBV13 | 14 | - | CASSLRQGAHEQFF | TGTGCCAGCAGCTTACGACAGGGTGCCCATGAGCAGTTCTTC
TRBJ1-4 | - | TRBV3-1/TRBV3-2 | 14 | - | CASSQGLYNEKLFF | TGTGCCAGCAGCCAGGGCCTTTATAATGAAAAACTGTTTTTT
TRBJ2-7 | TRBD2 | TRBV6-5 | 15 | - | CASSYSREGIYEQYF | TGTGCCAGCAGTTACTCGAGGGAGGGAATCTACGAGCAGTACTTC
TRBJ1-2 | TRBD1 | TRBV6-5 | 12 | - | CASSPDRGGYTF | TGTGCCAGCAGTCCGGACAGGGGTGGCTACACCTTC
TRBJ1-1 | - | TRBV6-5 | 13 | few | CASSYSQNTEAFF | TGTGCCAGCAGTTACTCTCAGAACACTGAAGCTTTCTTT
TRBJ1-2 | TRBD1 | TRBV5-1 | 13 | - | CASSLPDRDGYTF | TGCGCCAGCAGCTTGCCGGACAGGGACGGCTACACCTTC
TRBJ2-1 | - | TRBV11-3 | 12 | - | CASSREDNEQFF | TGTGCCAGCAGCAGAGAGGACAATGAGCAGTTCTTC
TRBJ2-3 | - | TRBV5-1 | 14 | once | CASSLGQVGDTQYF | TGCGCCAGCAGCTTGGGCCAGGTGGGAGATACGCAGTATTTT
TRBJ1-5 | - | TRBV11-3 | 18 | - | CASSLKGHGLSGNQPQHF | TGTGCCAGCAGCTTAAAGGGACACGGGTTGAGCGGCAATCAGCCCCAGCATTTT
TRBJ1-1 | - | TRBV13 | 16 | - | CASSLGREGLNTEAFF | TGTGCCAGCAGCTTAGGCCGTGAGGGCCTGAACACTGAAGCTTTCTTT
TRBJ1-2 | TRBD1 | TRBV2 | 15 | - | CASSELGGPSYGYTF | TGTGCCAGCAGTGAATTAGGGGGCCCCTCCTATGGCTACACCTTC
TRBJ2-3 | TRBD1 | TRBV9 | 14 | - | CASSIGQGTDTQYF | TGTGCCAGCAGCATTGGACAGGGCACAGATACGCAGTATTTT
TRBJ1-6 | - | TRBV3-1/TRBV3-2 | 17 | - | CASSQSSIANYNSPLHF | TGTGCCAGCAGCCAAAGCTCTATCGCCAACTATAATTCACCCCTCCACTTT
TRBJ1-5 | - | TRBV19 | 16 | - | CASSMVGTRSNQPQHF | TGTGCCAGTAGTATGGTCGGTACCAGGAGCAATCAGCCCCAGCATTTT
TRBJ1-6 | TRBD1 | TRBV5-1 | 15 | - | CASSLTGDNNSPLHF | TGCGCCAGCAGTCTTACAGGGGATAATAATTCACCCCTCCACTTT
TRBJ2-2 | - | TRBV9 | 16 | - | CASSELGTPNTGELFF | TGTGCCAGCAGCGAACTGGGGACACCGAACACCGGGGAGCTGTTTTTT
TRBJ2-7 | TRBD1 | TRBV6-6 | 14 | - | CASSRDRVSYEQYF | TGTGCCAGCAGCCGGGACAGGGTCTCCTACGAGCAGTACTTC
TRBJ2-5 | - | TRBV19 | 13 | - | CASSAGQLETQYF | TGTGCCAGTAGTGCGGGACAGTTGGAGACCCAGTACTTC
TRBJ2-1 | TRBD2 | TRBV2 | 14 | - | CASLRAGGYNEQFF | TGTGCCAGCCTAAGAGCGGGAGGTTACAATGAGCAGTTCTTC
TRBJ2-1 | TRBD1 | TRBV5-1 | 17 | - | CASSHSPGQGEYNEQFF | TGCGCCAGCAGCCATTCCCCAGGACAGGGCGAGTACAATGAGCAGTTCTTC
TRBJ2-2 | TRBD2 | TRBV7-6 | 17 | - | CASSLVPAGGYTGELFF | TGTGCCAGCAGCTTAGTTCCTGCGGGAGGATACACCGGGGAGCTGTTTTTT
TRBJ1-4 | - | TRBV4-1 | 15 | - | CASSPSPNRGEKLFF | TGCGCCAGCAGCCCGAGCCCCAATCGGGGAGAAAAACTGTTTTTT
TRBJ1-3 | - | TRBV3-1/TRBV3-2 | 15 | - | CASRPTGSNRNTIYF | TGTGCCAGCAGGCCCACAGGGAGTAACAGAAACACCATATATTTT
TRBJ1-6 | - | TRBV6-5 | 15 | - | CASRPDSSYNSPLHF | TGTGCCAGCCGCCCGGACAGCTCCTATAATTCACCCCTCCACTTT
TRBJ1-4 | - | TRBV2 | 14 | - | CASSVQRAGEKLFF | TGTGCCAGCAGCGTACAGAGAGCAGGAGAAAAACTGTTTTTT
TRBJ1-1 | - | TRBV10-1 | 13 | - | CASSDPESYEAFF | TGCGCCAGCAGTGACCCTGAGAGCTATGAAGCTTTCTTT
TRBJ1-1 | - | TRBV5-1 | 13 | - | CASSGIGKAEAFF | TGCGCCAGCAGCGGGATCGGGAAGGCTGAAGCTTTCTTT
TRBJ2-1 | TRBD2 | TRBV7-3 | 15 | - | CASSLTSGNYNEQFF | TGTGCCAGCAGCTTAACTAGCGGGAACTACAATGAGCAGTTCTTC
TRBJ1-6 | TRBD1 | TRBV5-4 | 17 | - | CASSLSPRTGSNSPLHF | TGTGCCAGCAGCTTGAGTCCTCGGACAGGGTCAAATTCACCCCTCCACTTT
TRBJ1-5 | - | TRBV25-1 | 14 | - | CASSEFGGHQPQHF | TGTGCCAGCAGTGAATTCGGGGGGCATCAGCCCCAGCATTTT
TRBJ2-1 | - | TRBV10-3 | 14 | - | CAISVGVTYNEQFF | TGTGCCATCAGTGTAGGGGTGACCTACAATGAGCAGTTCTTC